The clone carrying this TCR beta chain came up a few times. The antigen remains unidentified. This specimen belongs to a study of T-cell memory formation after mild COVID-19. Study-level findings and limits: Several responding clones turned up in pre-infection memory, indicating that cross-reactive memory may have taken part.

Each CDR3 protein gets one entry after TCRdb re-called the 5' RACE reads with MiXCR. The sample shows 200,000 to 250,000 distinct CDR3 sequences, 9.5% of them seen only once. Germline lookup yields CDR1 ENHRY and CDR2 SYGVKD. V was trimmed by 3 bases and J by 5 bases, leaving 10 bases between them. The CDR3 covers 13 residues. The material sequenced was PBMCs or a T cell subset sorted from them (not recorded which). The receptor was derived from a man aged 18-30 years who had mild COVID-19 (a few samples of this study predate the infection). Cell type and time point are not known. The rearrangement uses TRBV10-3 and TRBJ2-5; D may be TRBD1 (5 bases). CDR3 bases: TGTGCCATCAGTGAATACAGGTTGGAGACCCAGTACTTC. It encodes CAISEYRLETQYF.